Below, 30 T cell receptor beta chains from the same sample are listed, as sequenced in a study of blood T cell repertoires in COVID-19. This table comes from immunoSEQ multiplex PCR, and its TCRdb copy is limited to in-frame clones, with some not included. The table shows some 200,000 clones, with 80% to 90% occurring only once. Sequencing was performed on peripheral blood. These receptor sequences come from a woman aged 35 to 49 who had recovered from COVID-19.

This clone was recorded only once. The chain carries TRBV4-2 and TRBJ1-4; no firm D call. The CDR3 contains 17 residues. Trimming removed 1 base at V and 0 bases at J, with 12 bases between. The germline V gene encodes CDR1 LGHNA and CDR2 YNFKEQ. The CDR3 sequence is CASSQVPSSATNEKLFF. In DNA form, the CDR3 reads TGTGCCAGCAGCCAAGTTCCTTCCAGTGCAACTAATGAAAAACTGTTTTTT.

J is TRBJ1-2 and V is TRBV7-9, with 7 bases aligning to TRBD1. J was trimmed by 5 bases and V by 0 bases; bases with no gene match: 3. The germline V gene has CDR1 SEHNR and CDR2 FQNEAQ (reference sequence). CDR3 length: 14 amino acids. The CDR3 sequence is CASSLAGTVYGYTF. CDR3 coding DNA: TGTGCCAGCAGCTTAGCCGGGACAGTTTATGGCTACACCTTC.

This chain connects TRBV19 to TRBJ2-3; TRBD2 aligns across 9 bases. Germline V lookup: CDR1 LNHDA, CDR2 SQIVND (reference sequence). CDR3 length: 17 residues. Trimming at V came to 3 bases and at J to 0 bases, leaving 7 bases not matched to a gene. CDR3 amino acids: CASSMSASGDSTDTQYF. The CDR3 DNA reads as TGTGCCAGTAGTATGTCCGCTAGCGGGGATAGCACAGATACGCAGTATTTT.

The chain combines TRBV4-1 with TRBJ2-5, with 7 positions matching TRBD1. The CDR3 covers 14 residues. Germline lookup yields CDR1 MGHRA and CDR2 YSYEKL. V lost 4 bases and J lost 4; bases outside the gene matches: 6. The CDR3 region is CASSLQGVGETQYF. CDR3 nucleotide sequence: TGCGCCAGCAGCCTGCAGGGGGTAGGAGAGACCCAGTACTTC.

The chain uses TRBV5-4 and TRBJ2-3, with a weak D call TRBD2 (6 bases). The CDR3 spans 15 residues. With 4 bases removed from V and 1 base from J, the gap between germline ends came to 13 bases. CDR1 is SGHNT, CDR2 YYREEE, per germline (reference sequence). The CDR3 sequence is CASSVGGSGTDTQYF. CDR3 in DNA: TGTGCCAGCAGCGTTGGAGGGTCCGGCACAGATACGCAGTATTTT.

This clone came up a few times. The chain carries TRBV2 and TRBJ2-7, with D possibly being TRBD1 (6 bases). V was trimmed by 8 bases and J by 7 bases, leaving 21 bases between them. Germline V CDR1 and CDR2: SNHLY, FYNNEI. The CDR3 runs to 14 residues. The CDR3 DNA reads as TGTGCCAGCGGGGCCCGACCACAGGGTGGGGAGCAGTACTTC. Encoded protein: CASGARPQGGEQYF.

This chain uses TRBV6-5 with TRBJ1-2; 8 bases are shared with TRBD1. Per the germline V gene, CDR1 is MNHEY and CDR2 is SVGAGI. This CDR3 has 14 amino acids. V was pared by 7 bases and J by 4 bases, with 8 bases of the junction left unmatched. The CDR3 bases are TGTGCCAGCACCAGGGGGCCCCTTATCTATGGCTACACCTTC. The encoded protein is CASTRGPLIYGYTF.

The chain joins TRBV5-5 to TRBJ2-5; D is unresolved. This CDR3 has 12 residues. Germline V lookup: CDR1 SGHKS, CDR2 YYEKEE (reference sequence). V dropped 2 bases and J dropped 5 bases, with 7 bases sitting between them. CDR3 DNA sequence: TGTGCCAGCAGCTTAACCGGGGAGACCCAGTACTTC. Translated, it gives CASSLTGETQYF.

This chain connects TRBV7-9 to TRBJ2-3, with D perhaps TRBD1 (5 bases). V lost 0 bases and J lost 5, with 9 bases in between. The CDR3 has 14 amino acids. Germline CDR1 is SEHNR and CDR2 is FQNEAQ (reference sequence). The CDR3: CASSLASGLDTQYF. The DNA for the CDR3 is TGTGCCAGCAGCTTAGCTTCAGGGCTAGATACGCAGTATTTT.

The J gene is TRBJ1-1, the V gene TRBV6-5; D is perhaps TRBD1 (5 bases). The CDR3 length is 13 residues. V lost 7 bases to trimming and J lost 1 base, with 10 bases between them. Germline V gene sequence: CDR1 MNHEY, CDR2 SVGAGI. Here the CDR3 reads CASIGQTNTEAFF. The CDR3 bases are TGTGCCAGCATCGGACAAACGAACACTGAAGCTTTCTTT.

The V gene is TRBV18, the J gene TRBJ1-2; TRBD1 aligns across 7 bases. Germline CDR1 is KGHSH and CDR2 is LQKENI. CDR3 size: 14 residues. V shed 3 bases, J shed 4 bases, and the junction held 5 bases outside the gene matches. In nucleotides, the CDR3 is TGTGCCAGCTCACCCGGACAGGAGGCCTATGGCTACACCTTC. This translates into CASSPGQEAYGYTF.

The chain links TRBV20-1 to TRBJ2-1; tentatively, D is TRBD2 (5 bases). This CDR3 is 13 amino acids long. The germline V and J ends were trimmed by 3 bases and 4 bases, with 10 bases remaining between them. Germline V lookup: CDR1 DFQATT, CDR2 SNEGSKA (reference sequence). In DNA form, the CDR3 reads TGCAGTGCTAGTCCCGGGATGTACAATGAGCAGTTCTTC. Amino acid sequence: CSASPGMYNEQFF.

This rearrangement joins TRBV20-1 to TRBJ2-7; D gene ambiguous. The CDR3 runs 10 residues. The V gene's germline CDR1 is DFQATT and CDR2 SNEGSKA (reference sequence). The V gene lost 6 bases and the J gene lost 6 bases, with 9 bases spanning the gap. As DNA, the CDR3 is TGCAGTGCCAATCTCGGCGAGCAGTACTTC. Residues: CSANLGEQYF.

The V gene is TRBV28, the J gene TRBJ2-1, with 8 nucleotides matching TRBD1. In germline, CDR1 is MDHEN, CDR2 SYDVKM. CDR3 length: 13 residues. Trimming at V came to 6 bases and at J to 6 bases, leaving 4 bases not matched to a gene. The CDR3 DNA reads TGTGCCAGCAGAGGGACAGGCCGCAATGAGCAGTTCTTC. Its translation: CASRGTGRNEQFF.

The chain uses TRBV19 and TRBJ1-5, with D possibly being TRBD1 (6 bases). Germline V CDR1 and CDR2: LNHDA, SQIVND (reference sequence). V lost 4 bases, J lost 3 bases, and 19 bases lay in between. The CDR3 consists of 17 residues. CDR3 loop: CASSTRQAGGLNQPQHF. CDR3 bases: TGTGCCAGTAGTACAAGACAGGCTGGGGGTCTCAATCAGCCCCAGCATTTT. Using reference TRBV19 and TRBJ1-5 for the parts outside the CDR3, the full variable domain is DGGITQSPKYLFRKEGQNVTLSCEQNLNHDAMYWYRQDPGQGLRLIYYSQIVNDFQKGDIAEGYSVSREKKESFPLTVTSAQKNPTAFYLCASSTRQAGGLNQPQHFGDGTRLSIL.

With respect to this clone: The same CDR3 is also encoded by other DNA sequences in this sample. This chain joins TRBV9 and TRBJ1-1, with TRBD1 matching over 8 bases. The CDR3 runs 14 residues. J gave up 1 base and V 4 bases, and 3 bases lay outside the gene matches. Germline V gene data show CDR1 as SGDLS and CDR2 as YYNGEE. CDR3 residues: CASSPGTGNTEAFF. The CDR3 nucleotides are TGTGCCAGCAGCCCGGGGACAGGGAACACTGAAGCTTTCTTT.

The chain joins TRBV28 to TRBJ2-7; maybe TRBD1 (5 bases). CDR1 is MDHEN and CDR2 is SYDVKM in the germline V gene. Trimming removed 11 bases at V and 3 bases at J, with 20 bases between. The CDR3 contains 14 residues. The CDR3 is CASLPQGGSYEQYF. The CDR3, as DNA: TGTGCCTCACTCCCCCAGGGTGGCAGCTACGAGCAGTACTTC.

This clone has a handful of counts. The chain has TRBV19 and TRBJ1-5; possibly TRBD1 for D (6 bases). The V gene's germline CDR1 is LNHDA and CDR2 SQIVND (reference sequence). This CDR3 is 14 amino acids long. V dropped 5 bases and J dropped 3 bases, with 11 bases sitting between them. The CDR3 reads CASSRTGYNQPQHF. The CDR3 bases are TGTGCCAGTAGTCGAACAGGGTACAATCAGCCCCAGCATTTT.

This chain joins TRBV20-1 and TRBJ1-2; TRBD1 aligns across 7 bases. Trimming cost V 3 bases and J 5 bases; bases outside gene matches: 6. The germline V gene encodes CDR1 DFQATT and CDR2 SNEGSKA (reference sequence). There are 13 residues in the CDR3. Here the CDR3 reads CSASPTGAYGYTF. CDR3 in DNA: TGCAGTGCTAGTCCAACAGGGGCGTATGGCTACACCTTC.

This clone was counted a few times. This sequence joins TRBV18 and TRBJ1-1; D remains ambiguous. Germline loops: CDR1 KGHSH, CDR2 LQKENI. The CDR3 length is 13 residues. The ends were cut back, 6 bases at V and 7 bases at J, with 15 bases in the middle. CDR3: CASSGDGEGEAFF. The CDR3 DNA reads TGTGCCAGCTCCGGAGACGGGGAGGGTGAAGCTTTCTTT.

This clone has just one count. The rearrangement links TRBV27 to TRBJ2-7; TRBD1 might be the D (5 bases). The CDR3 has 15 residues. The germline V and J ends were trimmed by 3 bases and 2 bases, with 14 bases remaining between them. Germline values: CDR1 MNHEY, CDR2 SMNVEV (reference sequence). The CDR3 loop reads CASSFGHHSTYEQYF. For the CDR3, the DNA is TGTGCCAGCAGTTTCGGACACCACTCAACCTACGAGCAGTACTTC.

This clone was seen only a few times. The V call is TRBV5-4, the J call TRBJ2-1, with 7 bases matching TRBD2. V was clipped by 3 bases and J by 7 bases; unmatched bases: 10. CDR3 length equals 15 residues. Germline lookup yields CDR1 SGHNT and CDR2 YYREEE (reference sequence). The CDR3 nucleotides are TGTGCCAGCAGCTCCCCCGGGGGGATCAGTAATGAGCAGTTCTTC. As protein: CASSSPGGISNEQFF.

Written as DNA, the CDR3 is TGTGCCAGCAGCCGGGGGGGGAATGAGCAGTTCTTC. It encodes CASSRGGNEQFF. The chain links TRBV3-1 (or the pseudogene TRBV3-2) to TRBJ2-1; 7 bases align to TRBD2. V gave up 4 bases and J gave up 7 bases; unmatched junction bases: 1. This CDR3 region has 12 residues. The germline gives CDR1 LGHDT, CDR2 YNNKEL (reference sequence).

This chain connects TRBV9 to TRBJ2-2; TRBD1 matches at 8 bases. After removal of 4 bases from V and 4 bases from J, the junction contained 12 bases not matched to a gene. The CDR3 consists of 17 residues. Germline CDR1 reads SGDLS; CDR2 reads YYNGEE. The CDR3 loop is CASSSTAGRGPTGELFF. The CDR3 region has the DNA TGTGCCAGCAGCTCGACCGCGGGCAGGGGGCCCACCGGGGAGCTGTTTTTT.

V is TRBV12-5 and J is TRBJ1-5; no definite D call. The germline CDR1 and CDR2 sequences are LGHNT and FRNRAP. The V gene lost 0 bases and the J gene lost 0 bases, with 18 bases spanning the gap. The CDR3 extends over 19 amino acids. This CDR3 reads CASGLVDGSTSDSNQPQHF. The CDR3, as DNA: TGTGCTAGTGGTTTGGTCGACGGGAGTACATCGGATAGCAATCAGCCCCAGCATTTT.

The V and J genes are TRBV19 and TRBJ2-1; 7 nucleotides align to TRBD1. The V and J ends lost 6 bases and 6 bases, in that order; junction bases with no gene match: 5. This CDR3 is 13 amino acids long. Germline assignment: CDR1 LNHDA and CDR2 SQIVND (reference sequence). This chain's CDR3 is CASRPRDSNEQFF. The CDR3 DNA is TGTGCCAGTAGGCCCCGGGACAGCAATGAGCAGTTCTTC.

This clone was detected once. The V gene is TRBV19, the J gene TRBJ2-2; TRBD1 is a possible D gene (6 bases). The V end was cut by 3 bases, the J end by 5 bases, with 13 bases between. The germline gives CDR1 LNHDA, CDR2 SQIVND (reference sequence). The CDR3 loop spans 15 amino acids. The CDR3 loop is CASSIRPGATGELFF. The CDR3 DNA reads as TGTGCCAGTAGTATTAGGCCAGGGGCTACCGGGGAGCTGTTTTTT.

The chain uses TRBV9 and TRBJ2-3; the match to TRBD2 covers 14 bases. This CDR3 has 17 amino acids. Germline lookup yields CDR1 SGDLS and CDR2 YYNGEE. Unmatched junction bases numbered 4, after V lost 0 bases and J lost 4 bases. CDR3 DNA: TGTGCCAGCAGCGTAGTGGGACTAGCGGGGGTAGCAGATACGCAGTATTTT. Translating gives CASSVVGLAGVADTQYF.

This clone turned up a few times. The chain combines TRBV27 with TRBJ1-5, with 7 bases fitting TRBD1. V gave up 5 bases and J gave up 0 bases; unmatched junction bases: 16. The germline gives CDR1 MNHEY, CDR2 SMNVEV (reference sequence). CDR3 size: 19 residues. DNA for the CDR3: TGTGCCAGCAGTCCTACCGGGACAGCTTCTTCGTATAGCAATCAGCCCCAGCATTTT. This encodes CASSPTGTASSYSNQPQHF.

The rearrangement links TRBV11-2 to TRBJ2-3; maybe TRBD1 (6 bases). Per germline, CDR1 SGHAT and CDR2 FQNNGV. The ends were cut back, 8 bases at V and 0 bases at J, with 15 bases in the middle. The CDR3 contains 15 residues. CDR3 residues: CASGSEGDSTDTQYF. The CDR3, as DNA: TGTGCCAGCGGAAGCGAGGGGGACAGCACAGATACGCAGTATTTT.